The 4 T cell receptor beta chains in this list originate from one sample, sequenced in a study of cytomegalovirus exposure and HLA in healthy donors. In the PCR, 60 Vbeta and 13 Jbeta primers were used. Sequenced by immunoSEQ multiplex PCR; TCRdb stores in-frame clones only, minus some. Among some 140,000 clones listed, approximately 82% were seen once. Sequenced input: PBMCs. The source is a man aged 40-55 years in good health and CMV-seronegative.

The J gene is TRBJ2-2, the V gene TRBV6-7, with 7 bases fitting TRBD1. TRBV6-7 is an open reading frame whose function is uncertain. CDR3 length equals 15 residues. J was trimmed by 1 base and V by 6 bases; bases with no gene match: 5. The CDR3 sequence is CASSPGTVNTGELFF. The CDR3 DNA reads TGTGCCAGCAGCCCCGGGACAGTGAACACCGGGGAGCTGTTTTTT.

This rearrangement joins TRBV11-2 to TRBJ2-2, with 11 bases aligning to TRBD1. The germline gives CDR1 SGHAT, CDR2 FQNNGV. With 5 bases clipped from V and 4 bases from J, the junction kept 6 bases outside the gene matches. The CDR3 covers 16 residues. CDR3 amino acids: CASSAGTGGITGELFF. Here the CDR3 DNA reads TGTGCCAGCAGCGCTGGGACAGGGGGAATCACCGGGGAGCTGTTTTTT.

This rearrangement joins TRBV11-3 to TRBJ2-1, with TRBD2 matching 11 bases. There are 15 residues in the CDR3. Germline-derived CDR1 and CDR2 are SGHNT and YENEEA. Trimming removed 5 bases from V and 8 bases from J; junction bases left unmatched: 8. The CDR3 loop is CASSRLLAGVDEQFF. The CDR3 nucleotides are TGTGCCAGCAGCAGATTACTAGCGGGAGTGGATGAGCAGTTCTTC.

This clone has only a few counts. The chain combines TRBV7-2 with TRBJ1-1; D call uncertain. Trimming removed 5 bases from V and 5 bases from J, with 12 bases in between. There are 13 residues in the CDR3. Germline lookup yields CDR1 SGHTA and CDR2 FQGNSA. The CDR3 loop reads CASSTTPGTEAFF. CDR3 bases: TGTGCCAGCAGCACTACACCGGGGACTGAAGCTTTCTTT.